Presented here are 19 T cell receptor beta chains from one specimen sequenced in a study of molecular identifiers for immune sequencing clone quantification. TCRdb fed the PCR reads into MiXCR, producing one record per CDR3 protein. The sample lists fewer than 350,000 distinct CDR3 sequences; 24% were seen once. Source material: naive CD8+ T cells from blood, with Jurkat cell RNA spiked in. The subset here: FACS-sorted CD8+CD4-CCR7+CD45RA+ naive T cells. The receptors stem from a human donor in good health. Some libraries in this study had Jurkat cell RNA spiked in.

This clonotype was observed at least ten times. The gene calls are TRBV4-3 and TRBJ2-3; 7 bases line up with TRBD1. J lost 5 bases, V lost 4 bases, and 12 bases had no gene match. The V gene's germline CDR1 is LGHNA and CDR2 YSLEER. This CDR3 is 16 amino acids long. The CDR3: CASSPGTAPLGDTQYF. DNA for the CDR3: TGCGCCAGCAGCCCGGGGACAGCTCCGCTGGGAGATACGCAGTATTTT.

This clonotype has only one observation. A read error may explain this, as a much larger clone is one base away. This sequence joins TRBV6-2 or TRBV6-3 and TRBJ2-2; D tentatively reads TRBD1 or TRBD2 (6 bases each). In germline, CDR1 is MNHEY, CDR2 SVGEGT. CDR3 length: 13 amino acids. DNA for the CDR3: TGTGCCAGCAGGGCAGGGGTCGGCGGGGAGCTGGTTTTT. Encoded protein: CASRAGVGGELVF.

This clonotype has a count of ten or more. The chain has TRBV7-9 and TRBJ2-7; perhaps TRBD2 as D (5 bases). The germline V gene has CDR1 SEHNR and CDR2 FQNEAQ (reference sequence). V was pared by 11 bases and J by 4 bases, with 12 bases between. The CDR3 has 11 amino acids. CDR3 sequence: CAGGDGYEQYF. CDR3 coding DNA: TGTGCCGGAGGTGACGGGTACGAGCAGTACTTC.

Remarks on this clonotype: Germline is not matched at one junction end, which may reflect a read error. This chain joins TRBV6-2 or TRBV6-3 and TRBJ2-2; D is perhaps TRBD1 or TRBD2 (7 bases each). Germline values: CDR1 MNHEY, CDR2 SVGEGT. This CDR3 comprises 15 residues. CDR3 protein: CASRGGGTDTGELGF. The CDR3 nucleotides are TGTGCCAGCAGGGGGGGGGGGACAGACACCGGGGAGCTGGGTTTT.

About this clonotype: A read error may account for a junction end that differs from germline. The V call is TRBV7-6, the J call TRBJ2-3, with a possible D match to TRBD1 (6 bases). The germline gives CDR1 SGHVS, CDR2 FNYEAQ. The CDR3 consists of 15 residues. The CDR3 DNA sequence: TGTGCCAGCAGCTTAGGGGCAGGGGTGACAGATACGCAGTGTTTT. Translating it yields CASSLGAGVTDTQCF.

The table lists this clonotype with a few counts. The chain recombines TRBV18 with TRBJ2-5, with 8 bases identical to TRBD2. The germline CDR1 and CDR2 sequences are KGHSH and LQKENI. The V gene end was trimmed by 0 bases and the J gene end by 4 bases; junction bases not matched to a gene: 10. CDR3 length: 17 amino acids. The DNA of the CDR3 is TGTGCCAGCTCACCACCGGAGCGGGGGCCCCCCCGAGAGACCCAGTACTTC. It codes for CASSPPERGPPRETQYF.

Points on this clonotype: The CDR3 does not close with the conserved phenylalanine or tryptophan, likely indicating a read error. DNA of the CDR3: TGCGCCAGCTCACCACCGGTCCGGGATCAAGCTTTCCTT. Translation: CASSPPVRDQAFL. The chain employs TRBV18 and TRBJ1-1; D is undetermined. The CDR3 is made up of 13 amino acids. Germline lookup yields CDR1 KGHSH and CDR2 LQKENI.

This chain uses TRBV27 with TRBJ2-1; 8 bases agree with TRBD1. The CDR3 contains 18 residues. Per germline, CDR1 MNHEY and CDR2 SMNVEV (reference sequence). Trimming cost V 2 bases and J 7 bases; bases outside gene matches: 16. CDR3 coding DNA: TGTGCCAGCAGTTTAATCTCTCCCCTGGGGACAGGAGGAAATGAGCAGTTCTTC. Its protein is CASSLISPLGTGGNEQFF.

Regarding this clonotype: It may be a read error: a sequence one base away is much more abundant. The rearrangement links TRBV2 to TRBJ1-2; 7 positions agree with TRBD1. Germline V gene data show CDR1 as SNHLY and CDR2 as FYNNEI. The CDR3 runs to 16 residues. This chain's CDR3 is CASGESRDRINYGYTF. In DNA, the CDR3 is TGTGCCAGCGGTGAGTCCCGGGACAGAATTAACTATGGCTACACCTTC. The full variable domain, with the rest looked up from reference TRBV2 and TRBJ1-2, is EPEVTQTPSHQVTQMGQEVILRCVPISNHLYFYWYRQILGQKVEFLVSFYNNEISEKSEIFDDQFSVERPDGSNFTLKIRSTKLEDSAMYFCASGESRDRINYGYTFGSGTRLTVV.

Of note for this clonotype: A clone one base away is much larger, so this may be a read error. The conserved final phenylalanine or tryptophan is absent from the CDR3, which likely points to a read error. In DNA form, the CDR3 reads TGCGCCAGCAGCCACCTAGGACAGGGGGAGTACGGGGAGCTGTTTTCT. Amino acids: CASSHLGQGEYGELFS. The chain couples TRBV4-1 to TRBJ2-2; 10 bases match TRBD1. The CDR3 is 16 residues long. The germline CDR1 and CDR2 sequences are MGHRA and YSYEKL. V lost 3 bases and J lost 7; bases outside the gene matches: 8.

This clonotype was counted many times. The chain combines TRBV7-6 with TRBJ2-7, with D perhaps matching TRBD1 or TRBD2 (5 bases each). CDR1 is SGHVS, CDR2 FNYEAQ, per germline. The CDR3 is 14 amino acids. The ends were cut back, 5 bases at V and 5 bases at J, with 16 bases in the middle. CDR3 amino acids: CASSPGTNPDEQYF. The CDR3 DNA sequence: TGTGCCAGCAGCCCAGGGACCAACCCCGACGAGCAGTACTTC. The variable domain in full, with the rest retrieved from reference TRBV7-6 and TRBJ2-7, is GAGVSQSPRYKVTKRGQDVALRCDPISGHVSLYWYRQALGQGPEFLTYFNYEAQQDKSGLPNDRFSAERPEGSISTLTIQRTEQRDSAMYRCASSPGTNPDEQYFGPGTRLTVT.

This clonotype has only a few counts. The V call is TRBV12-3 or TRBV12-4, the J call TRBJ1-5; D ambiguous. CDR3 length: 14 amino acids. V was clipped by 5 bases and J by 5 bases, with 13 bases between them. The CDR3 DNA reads TGTGCCAGCAGTCGTTTGGGAGTTCATCAGCCCCAGCATTTT. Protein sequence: CASSRLGVHQPQHF.

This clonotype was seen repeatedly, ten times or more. The CDR3 sequence is CASSLDSGGYEQFF. Written as DNA, the CDR3 is TGCGCCAGCAGCTTGGATTCTGGGGGTTATGAGCAGTTCTTC. V usage is TRBV5-1 and J usage is TRBJ2-1; D possibly uses TRBD1 or TRBD2 (5 bases each). Trimming removed 0 bases from V and 8 bases from J, with 12 bases in between. CDR1 SGHRS and CDR2 YFSETQ come from the germline V gene. The CDR3 consists of 14 residues.

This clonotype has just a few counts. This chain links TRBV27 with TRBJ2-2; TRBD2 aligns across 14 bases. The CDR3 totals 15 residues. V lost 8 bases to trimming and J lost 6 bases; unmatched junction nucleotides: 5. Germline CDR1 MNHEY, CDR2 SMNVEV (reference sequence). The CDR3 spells CASGTSGGGAGELFF. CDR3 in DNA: TGTGCCAGCGGGACTAGCGGGGGAGGGGCCGGGGAGCTGTTTTTT.

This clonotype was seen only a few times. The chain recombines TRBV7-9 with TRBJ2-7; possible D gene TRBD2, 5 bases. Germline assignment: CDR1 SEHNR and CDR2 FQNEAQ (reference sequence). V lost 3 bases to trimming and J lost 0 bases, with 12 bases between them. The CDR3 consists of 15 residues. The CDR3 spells CASSLEAESSYEQYF. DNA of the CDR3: TGTGCCAGCAGCTTGGAAGCGGAAAGCTCCTACGAGCAGTACTTC.

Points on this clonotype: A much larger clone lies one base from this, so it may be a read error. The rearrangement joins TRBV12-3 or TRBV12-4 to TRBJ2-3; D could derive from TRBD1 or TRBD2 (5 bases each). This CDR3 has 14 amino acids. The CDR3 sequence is CASSSGYSTGTQYF. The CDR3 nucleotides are TGTGCCAGCAGTAGCGGTTATAGCACAGGTACGCAGTATTTT.

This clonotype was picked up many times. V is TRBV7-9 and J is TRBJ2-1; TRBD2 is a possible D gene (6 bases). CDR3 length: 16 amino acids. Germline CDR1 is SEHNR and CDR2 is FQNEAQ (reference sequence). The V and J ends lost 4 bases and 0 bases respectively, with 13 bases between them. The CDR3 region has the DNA TGTGCCAGCAGCTCGGGACTGCTCAGCTCCTACAATGAGCAGTTCTTC. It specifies CASSSGLLSSYNEQFF.

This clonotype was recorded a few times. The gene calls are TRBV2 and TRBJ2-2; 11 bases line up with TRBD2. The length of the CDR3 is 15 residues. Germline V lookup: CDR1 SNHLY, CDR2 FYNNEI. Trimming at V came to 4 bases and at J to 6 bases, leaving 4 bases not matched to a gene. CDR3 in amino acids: CASSGLAGPPGELFF. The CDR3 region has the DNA TGTGCCAGCAGTGGACTAGCGGGGCCACCCGGGGAGCTGTTTTTT.

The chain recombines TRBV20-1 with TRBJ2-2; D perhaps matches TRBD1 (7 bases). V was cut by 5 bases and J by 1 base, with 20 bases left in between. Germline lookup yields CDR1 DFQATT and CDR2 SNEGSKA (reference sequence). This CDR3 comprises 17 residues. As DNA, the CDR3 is TGCAGTGCTCGTCCTATGGGCAGGGGGGTGAACACCGGGGAGCTGTTTTTT. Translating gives CSARPMGRGVNTGELFF.